Below, 23 T cell receptor beta chains from the same sample are listed, as sequenced in a study of CD8 T cells in ankylosing spondylitis. TCRdb re-derived calls from the 5' RACE reads in MiXCR, one entry per CDR3 protein. The sample holds fewer than 350,000 distinct CDR3 sequences, 11% seen once. What was sequenced was blood, either unsorted or a sorted T cell fraction (not recorded which). The receptors here all came from a female donor with ankylosing spondylitis or in good health (not recorded which).

This clonotype occurred many times. The CDR3 coding sequence is TGCAGCGCGATGTTTGGGGAGACCCAGTACTTC. The encoded protein is CSAMFGETQYF. The rearrangement uses TRBV29-1 and TRBJ2-5; D gene uncertain. Germline assignment: CDR1 SQVTM and CDR2 ANQGSEA. The CDR3 length is 11 residues. Deletions cut 7 bases from V and 5 bases from J, with 11 bases between.

To note about this clonotype: This may be a read error: a much more frequent sequence differs by one nucleotide. This chain links TRBV5-1 with TRBJ2-5, with D tentatively TRBD1 (5 bases). CDR1 and CDR2 from the germline V gene are SGHRS and YFSETQ. This CDR3 has 15 amino acids. The V end was cut by 0 bases, the J end by 6 bases, with 15 bases between. The CDR3: CASSLEWGLQKTQYF. The DNA for the CDR3 is TGCGCCAGCAGCTTGGAATGGGGCCTACAAAAGACCCAGTACTTC.

This clonotype was seen repeatedly, ten times or more. This chain uses TRBV20-1 with TRBJ2-1; 12 bases are a match to TRBD2. The CDR3 has 17 residues. V was pared by 4 bases and J by 4 bases, with 11 bases of the junction left unmatched. Germline CDR1 DFQATT, CDR2 SNEGSKA (reference sequence). For the CDR3, the DNA is TGCAGTGCTAAGTCGGCTAGCGGGAGGGCCTTATACAATGAGCAGTTCTTC. Its protein product is CSAKSASGRALYNEQFF.

A few counts support this clonotype. The V gene is TRBV24-1, the J gene TRBJ2-3; D is possibly TRBD2 (5 bases). CDR3 length: 14 amino acids. V shed 5 bases and J shed 0 bases, with 8 bases lying between them. Germline V lookup: CDR1 KGHDR, CDR2 SFDVKD. The CDR3 here is CATSGGMSTDTQYF. The DNA of the CDR3 is TGTGCCACCAGTGGAGGGATGAGCACAGATACGCAGTATTTT.

This clonotype has a count of ten or more. The J gene is TRBJ2-5, the V gene TRBV7-6; tentatively, D is TRBD1 (6 bases). Germline V lookup: CDR1 SGHVS, CDR2 FNYEAQ. With 5 bases removed from V and 2 bases from J, the gap between germline ends came to 15 bases. This CDR3 has 15 residues. The CDR3 loop is CASSLGQTTQETQYF. The CDR3 DNA follows: TGTGCCAGCAGCCTAGGACAGACAACTCAAGAGACCCAGTACTTC.

This clonotype showed up many times. The CDR3 is CASSVSQGGEAFF. The CDR3 nucleotides are TGTGCCAGCAGCGTAAGTCAGGGGGGTGAAGCTTTCTTT. V and J are TRBV9 and TRBJ1-1; 7 nucleotides line up with TRBD1. J lost 7 bases, V lost 1 base, and 4 bases had no gene match. Germline CDR1 reads SGDLS; CDR2 reads YYNGEE. The CDR3 length is 13 residues.

This clonotype was seen repeatedly, ten times or more. The chain employs TRBV28 and TRBJ2-1, with D possibly being TRBD1 (5 bases). From germline, CDR1 is MDHEN and CDR2 SYDVKM. The CDR3 has 16 residues. V was pared by 5 bases and J by 0 bases, with 14 bases between. The DNA of the CDR3 is TGTGCCAGCAGTCTGGAAAACAGGTTCTCCTACAATGAGCAGTTCTTC. Its protein is CASSLENRFSYNEQFF.

This clonotype was detected many times. The rearrangement joins TRBV6-1 to TRBJ2-7; 8 nucleotides line up with TRBD1. In germline, CDR1 is MNHNS, CDR2 SASEGT. The CDR3 has 13 residues. J gave up 2 bases and V 8 bases, and 5 bases lay outside the gene matches. The chain's CDR3 is CASHGTGTYEQYF. CDR3 coding DNA: TGTGCCAGCCACGGGACAGGAACCTACGAGCAGTACTTC.

This clonotype was detected many times. The J gene is TRBJ2-1, the V gene TRBV7-2, with unresolved D. This CDR3 has 14 residues. The germline CDR1 and CDR2 sequences are SGHTA and FQGNSA. V was pared by 7 bases and J by 4 bases, with 14 bases between. CDR3 sequence: CASTTPGQYNEQFF. The CDR3 region has the DNA TGTGCCAGCACCACCCCTGGGCAATACAATGAGCAGTTCTTC.

This clonotype was observed at least ten times. This chain connects TRBV4-3 to TRBJ2-1, with no clear D. This CDR3 contains 15 residues. The ends were cut back, 1 base at V and 5 bases at J, with 12 bases in the middle. Germline V gene data show CDR1 as LGHNA and CDR2 as YSLEER. CDR3 DNA: TGCGCCAGCAGCCAAGGAAACGGAGCCAACAATGAGCAGTTCTTC. Translation gives CASSQGNGANNEQFF.

The chain uses TRBV5-1 and TRBJ1-2; D uncertain. The CDR3 contains 15 residues. From germline, CDR1 is SGHRS and CDR2 YFSETQ. V was trimmed by 3 bases and J by 7 bases, leaving 19 bases between them. CDR3 residues: CASSSSPTNLGGYTF. The CDR3, as DNA: TGCGCCAGCAGCTCCTCCCCGACTAATCTCGGTGGCTACACCTTC.

The J gene is TRBJ2-1, the V gene TRBV20-1; tentative D call: TRBD2 (6 bases). This CDR3 has 13 amino acids. Germline lookup yields CDR1 DFQATT and CDR2 SNEGSKA (reference sequence). The CDR3 DNA follows: TGCAGGCCGGGAGCAGGGCCCTACAATGAGCAGTTCTTC. Residues: CRPGAGPYNEQFF.

This rearrangement joins TRBV10-3 to TRBJ2-6, with D tentatively TRBD2 (5 bases). Germline CDR1 reads ENHRY; CDR2 reads SYGVKD. This CDR3 is built from 15 residues. V was shortened by 2 bases and J by 0 bases, with 5 bases between the two germline ends. In DNA form, the CDR3 reads TGTGCCATCAGTGAGGAGGGCTCTGGGGCCAACGTCCTGACTTTC. Translating it yields CAISEEGSGANVLTF.

This clonotype was recorded a few times. The V gene is TRBV5-1, the J gene TRBJ1-6; maybe TRBD1 (5 bases). This CDR3 contains 15 residues. Germline V gene sequence: CDR1 SGHRS, CDR2 YFSETQ. Trimming pared 0 bases from V and 9 bases from J, leaving 13 bases between. DNA of the CDR3: TGCGCCAGCAGCTTGGGGACACATAGTGGTTCACCCCTCCACTTT. This translates into CASSLGTHSGSPLHF.

The table lists this clonotype with a count of one. The V call is TRBV20-1, the J call TRBJ2-3, with D hard to call. CDR3 size: 17 residues. Germline V gene data show CDR1 as DFQATT and CDR2 as SNEGSKA (reference sequence). The germline V and J ends were trimmed by 4 bases and 0 bases, with 20 bases remaining between them. Here the CDR3 reads CSAKGSLSRLSTDTQYF. The CDR3 nucleotides are TGCAGTGCTAAAGGGTCACTATCGAGACTTAGCACAGATACGCAGTATTTT.

Points on this clonotype: This sequence may be a read error, since a much larger clone differs from it by one base. The conserved phenylalanine or tryptophan normally closing the CDR3 is absent here, so this likely arose from a read error. This chain links TRBV29-1 with TRBJ2-1; 14 nucleotides line up with TRBD2. The CDR3 is 18 residues long. Germline V gene sequence: CDR1 SQVTM, CDR2 ANQGSEA. V dropped 6 bases and J dropped 1; count of bases not matched to a gene: 11. The CDR3 is CSVRGLAGEVSSYNEQFL. CDR3 sequence (DNA): TGCAGCGTCCGGGGACTAGCGGGAGAGGTTAGTTCCTACAATGAGCAGTTCTTG.

About this clonotype: Given a much more abundant clone one base away, this may be a read error. The V call is TRBV20-1, the J call TRBJ1-5, with a possible D match to TRBD1 (6 bases). The CDR3 consists of 18 residues. The germline V gene encodes CDR1 DFQATT and CDR2 SNEGSKA (reference sequence). The CDR3, as DNA: TGCTGTGCTAGAGAGTACAGGGTCGGCCCCAATAAGAATCAGCCCCAGCATTTT. Amino acids: CCAREYRVGPNKNQPQHF.

In the case of this clonotype: A read error is possible here, since a much larger clone lies one base away. The chain joins TRBV5-1 to TRBJ2-1, with 8 bases matching TRBD2. CDR3 length: 15 residues. CDR1 is SGHRS and CDR2 is YFSETQ in the germline V gene. This CDR3 is CASSLSGRQDNEQLF. Here the CDR3 DNA reads TGCGCCAGCAGCCTAAGCGGGAGACAGGACAATGAGCAGCTCTTC.

In this sample, this clonotype turned up many times. The rearrangement uses TRBV20-1 and TRBJ2-5, with TRBD2 matching 8 bases. V shed 3 bases and J 3 bases; nucleotides not matched to a gene: 12. The V gene's germline CDR1 is DFQATT and CDR2 SNEGSKA (reference sequence). This CDR3 has 16 residues. CDR3 nucleotides: TGCAGTGCTAGGAGGATGAGCGGGAGCCTAAAAGAGACCCAGTACTTC. Translation: CSARRMSGSLKETQYF.

This clonotype was observed many times. This chain links TRBV20-1 with TRBJ2-1; TRBD2 might be the D (6 bases). CDR1 is DFQATT and CDR2 is SNEGSKA in the germline V gene (reference sequence). Between the trimmed V and J ends, which lost 6 bases and 1 base, there was a span of 19 bases. This CDR3 spans 16 amino acids. DNA of the CDR3: TGCAGTGCAAGTCCCCCCTACGGGGGTTCCTACAATGAGCAGTTCTTC. This gives the protein CSASPPYGGSYNEQFF.

This clonotype occurred many times. This chain uses TRBV20-1 with TRBJ1-5, with 8 bases fitting TRBD1. Losses at the gene ends were 2 bases for V and 2 bases for J; bases not matched to a gene: 8. Germline V CDR1 and CDR2: DFQATT, SNEGSKA (reference sequence). The CDR3 runs 16 residues. CDR3 loop: CSARPGGAVGNQPQHF. The CDR3 coding sequence is TGCAGTGCTAGACCAGGGGGCGCGGTGGGCAATCAGCCCCAGCATTTT.

This clonotype was detected only a few times. The genes are TRBV30 and TRBJ2-6; D is ambiguous. CDR1 and CDR2 (germline): GTSNPN, SVGIG (reference sequence). The CDR3 consists of 14 residues. Trimming removed 0 bases at V and 1 base at J, with 4 bases between. This CDR3 is CAWSVGSGANVLTF. CDR3 sequence (DNA): TGTGCCTGGAGTGTAGGATCTGGGGCCAACGTCCTGACTTTC.

This sequence joins TRBV20-1 and TRBJ2-3; TRBD2 matches 7 bases. The V and J ends lost 2 bases and 4 bases, in that order; junction bases with no gene match: 9. This CDR3 region has 15 residues. Germline-derived CDR1 and CDR2 are DFQATT and SNEGSKA (reference sequence). The CDR3 loop is CSARSGRGGADTQYF. CDR3 DNA sequence: TGCAGTGCTAGATCAGGGAGGGGTGGAGCAGATACGCAGTATTTT.